This entry lists 8 T cell receptor beta chains sequenced from one sample in a study of T-cell memory formation after mild COVID-19. Each CDR3 protein is one row after TCRdb ran MiXCR on the 5' RACE reads. The sample shows roughly 510,000 distinct CDR3 sequences, roughly 17% of them seen only once. Sequenced: PBMCs or a T cell subset sorted from them (not recorded which). Receptor source: an adult woman who had mild COVID-19 (a few samples of this study predate the infection). Cell type and time point are not known.

This sequence joins TRBV7-2 and TRBJ2-1; 10 bases are a match to TRBD1. The CDR3 is made up of 17 amino acids. The ends lost 0 bases at V and 9 bases at J; junction bases unmatched: 11. The germline V gene encodes CDR1 SGHTA and CDR2 FQGNSA. CDR3 amino acids: CASSLAGKGQGLAEQFF. The CDR3 nucleotides read TGTGCCAGCAGCTTAGCTGGTAAGGGACAGGGGTTGGCTGAGCAGTTCTTC.

The J gene is TRBJ1-1, the V gene TRBV18, with 9 bases identical to TRBD1. The CDR3 loop spans 13 amino acids. Germline CDR1 and CDR2: KGHSH and LQKENI. With V trimmed by 0 bases and J by 8 bases, 1 base remained unmatched. The CDR3 DNA is TGTGCCAGCTCACCACCGGGACAGGGCGAAGCTTTCTTT. It is translated as CASSPPGQGEAFF.

This clonotype was counted between two and nine times. This chain joins TRBV20-1 and TRBJ2-2; 10 bases match TRBD2. In germline, CDR1 is DFQATT, CDR2 SNEGSKA (reference sequence). CDR3 length: 16 residues. The V segment lost 0 bases and the J segment 4 bases; nucleotides outside the gene matches: 5. DNA of the CDR3: TGCAGTGCTAGAGATCGAGCGGGAGGGTCCACCGGGGAGCTGTTTTTT. Translated, it gives CSARDRAGGSTGELFF.

Written as DNA, the CDR3 is TGTGCCAGTAGTCATGACAGTGTTGGATCTTTCTTT. Protein product: CASSHDSVGSFF. V usage is TRBV19 and J usage is TRBJ1-1, with TRBD1 as a possible D gene (5 bases). The V and J ends lost 5 bases and 12 bases respectively, with 16 bases between them. The CDR3 sequence is 12 residues long. CDR1 and CDR2 (germline): LNHDA, SQIVND (reference sequence). Full variable domain (outside the CDR3, taken from reference TRBV19 and TRBJ1-1): DGGITQSPKYLFRKEGQNVTLSCEQNLNHDAMYWYRQDPGQGLRLIYYSQIVNDFQKGDIAEGYSVSREKKESFPLTVTSAQKNPTAFYLCASSHDSVGSFFGQGTRLTVV.

Here the CDR3 reads CSARDETYEQYF. The CDR3 DNA reads as TGCAGTGCTAGAGATGAAACCTACGAGCAGTACTTC. V is TRBV20-1 and J is TRBJ2-7; D is ambiguous. Germline-derived CDR1 and CDR2 are DFQATT and SNEGSKA (reference sequence). This CDR3 region has 12 residues. Trimming shortened V by 0 bases and J by 2 bases, and 5 bases separated the two germline ends.

This clonotype showed up just a few times. The rearrangement links TRBV13 to TRBJ2-5; 7 bases are shared with TRBD1. Per germline, CDR1 PRHDT and CDR2 FYEKMQ (reference sequence). The length of the CDR3 is 13 residues. J was trimmed by 3 bases and V by 5 bases; bases with no gene match: 3. CDR3 DNA sequence: TGTGCCAGCAGCATTGGGACAGAAGAGACCCAGTACTTC. This translates into CASSIGTEETQYF.

The chain employs TRBV11-1 and TRBJ1-1, with D tentatively TRBD1 (6 bases). Germline V gives CDR1 SGHAT, CDR2 FQDESV (reference sequence). The V end was cut by 6 bases, the J end by 6 bases, with 11 bases between. The CDR3 length is 12 residues. CDR3 region: CASRSRGAEAFF. The CDR3, as DNA: TGTGCCAGCAGGTCCAGGGGCGCTGAAGCTTTCTTT. The variable domain in full, completed from reference TRBV11-1 and TRBJ1-1, reads EAEVAQSPRYKITEKSQAVAFWCDPISGHATLYWYRQILGQGPELLVQFQDESVVDDSQLPKDRFSAERLKGVDSTLKIQPAELGDSAMYLCASRSRGAEAFFGQGTRLTVV.

V gene TRBV20-1 combines with J gene TRBJ2-3, with 8 bases identical to TRBD2. This CDR3 region has 13 residues. V trimming: 6 bases; J trimming: 8 bases; junction bases outside the gene matches: 10. Germline V gene data show CDR1 as DFQATT and CDR2 as SNEGSKA (reference sequence). The CDR3 coding sequence is TGCAGTGCGGTCAAAGCGGGAGAAAGTACGCAGTATTTT. Translation gives CSAVKAGESTQYF.